The 10 T cell receptor beta chains reported below all come from one sample, sequenced in a study of memory CD4+ T cells and cytomegalovirus serostatus. Assay: immunoSEQ multiplex PCR; the TCRdb copy retains only in-frame clones and omits some. The table includes tens of thousands of clones, about 78% detected once. Single viable CD3+CD4+CD8-CD45RO+ cells were sorted as the memory CD4+ T cells. Sequenced input: memory CD4+ T cells from blood. Receptors originate from an adult in good health and CMV-seronegative.

The chain joins TRBV23-1 to TRBJ2-1; TRBD1 is a possible D gene (6 bases). TRBV23-1 is marked as an open reading frame, function uncertain. This CDR3 has 13 residues. Trimming removed 4 bases at V and 5 bases at J, with 9 bases between. The CDR3 reads CASSRDTNNEQFF. DNA for the CDR3: TGCGCCAGCAGTCGGGACACCAACAATGAGCAGTTCTTC.

The chain has TRBV10-3 and TRBJ2-7, with D tentatively TRBD2 (5 bases). Looked up from germline, CDR1 is ENHRY and CDR2 is SYGVKD. Trimming removed 3 bases from V and 0 bases from J, with 12 bases in between. The CDR3 extends over 15 amino acids. DNA for the CDR3: TGTGCCATCAGTGATCAAGCGGCGGGCTCCTACGAGCAGTACTTC. Residues: CAISDQAAGSYEQYF.

The V call is TRBV2, the J call TRBJ2-7; TRBD2 matches at 9 bases. Trimming cost V 8 bases and J 3 bases; bases outside gene matches: 5. Germline V gene data show CDR1 as SNHLY and CDR2 as FYNNEI. The CDR3 is 13 residues long. Here the CDR3 reads CASGASGIYEQYF. The CDR3 nucleotides are TGTGCCAGCGGGGCTAGCGGGATCTACGAGCAGTACTTC.

The chain recombines TRBV10-3 with TRBJ2-5; 8 bases agree with TRBD2. Germline CDR1 and CDR2: ENHRY and SYGVKD. V shed 4 bases, J shed 2 bases, and the junction held 9 bases outside the gene matches. There are 16 residues in the CDR3. The CDR3 DNA sequence: TGTGCCATCAGTGCGCTACGGGGGGGGGCTCAAGAGACCCAGTACTTC. Translating gives CAISALRGGAQETQYF.

In DNA, the CDR3 is TGTGCCAGCAGTCGGACAGAAATGAACACTGAAGCTTTCTTT. Amino acids: CASSRTEMNTEAFF. The chain carries TRBV7-8 and TRBJ1-1; D possibly corresponds to TRBD1 (6 bases). The CDR3 is made up of 14 amino acids. V gave up 6 bases and J gave up 0 bases, with 11 bases separating them. Germline V CDR1 and CDR2: SGHVS, FQNEAQ.

This sequence joins TRBV11-2 and TRBJ2-7; maybe TRBD1 (5 bases). Germline assignment: CDR1 SGHAT and CDR2 FQNNGV. The CDR3 sequence is 14 residues long. V lost 5 bases, J lost 0 bases, and 11 bases lay in between. CDR3 DNA: TGTGCCAGCAGCCTGCTTCAGGGCTCCTACGAGCAGTACTTC. As protein: CASSLLQGSYEQYF.

Only a few counts were recorded for this clone. This rearrangement joins TRBV10-1 to TRBJ2-2; D remains ambiguous. Germline V gene sequence: CDR1 WNHNN, CDR2 SYGVQD (reference sequence). Trimming removed 3 bases from V and 7 bases from J, with 9 bases in between. The CDR3 is 13 amino acids. The CDR3 DNA is TGCGCCAGCAGTGATGGGGTAGTCGGGGAGCTGTTTTTT. It yields the protein CASSDGVVGELFF.

This clone was seen once. The chain links TRBV28 to TRBJ1-2; D gene unclear. This CDR3 has 13 amino acids. Trimming removed 6 bases at V and 4 bases at J, with 12 bases between. Germline V gene sequence: CDR1 MDHEN, CDR2 SYDVKM. CDR3 sequence reads: CASRPPQSYGYTF. The CDR3 region has the DNA TGTGCCAGCAGGCCCCCTCAGAGCTATGGCTACACCTTC.

This clone came up a few times. The chain carries TRBV14 and TRBJ1-1, with D unclear. Germline V gives CDR1 SGHDN, CDR2 FVKESK. The V and J ends lost 4 bases and 4 bases respectively, with 10 bases between them. The length of the CDR3 is 13 residues. In nucleotides, the CDR3 is TGTGCCAGCAGCCCCCGGCGGGTCACTGAAGCTTTCTTT. Amino acids: CASSPRRVTEAFF.

This clone was observed a handful of times. The V call is TRBV10-3, the J call TRBJ2-5; D perhaps matches TRBD2 (7 bases). V lost 7 bases and J lost 5, with 17 bases in between. The CDR3 loop spans 14 amino acids. Germline CDR1 ENHRY, CDR2 SYGVKD. The CDR3 region has the DNA TGTGCCATCAATTCGGGGGGCGGTGAGGAGACCCAGTACTTC. Translation: CAINSGGGEETQYF.